The 24 T cell receptor beta chains in this list originate from one sample, sequenced in a study of blood T cell repertoires in COVID-19 (dated by TCRdb to the early 2020s). Receptor amplification or capture employed the immunoSEQ multiplex PCR assay. This immuneACCESS table, as held by TCRdb, lists in-frame sequences with V and J called but not all clones. Of the missing ones, under half trace to an unresolved V gene in checked studies; the others have no known cause. In all, the sample holds some 180,000 clones, and around 80% of those were seen once. Approximately 15% of the sample goes to the ten largest clones. The sequenced material came from peripheral blood. The receptors here all came from a man aged 50-59 years who had recovered from COVID-19.

This chain connects TRBV5-6 to TRBJ1-4; D gene uncertain. Between the trimmed V and J ends, which lost 0 bases and 2 bases, there was a span of 5 bases. Germline CDR1 reads SGHDT; CDR2 reads YYEEEE. The CDR3 sequence is 14 residues long. CDR3 amino acids: CASSLGRTNEKLFF. In DNA, the CDR3 is TGTGCCAGCAGCTTGGGTCGGACTAATGAAAAACTGTTTTTT.

The chain uses TRBV6-5 and TRBJ1-1; 12 nucleotides agree with TRBD1. The V and J ends lost 4 bases and 3 bases, in that order; junction bases with no gene match: 6. The germline V gene has CDR1 MNHEY and CDR2 SVGAGI. The CDR3 spans 16 residues. The CDR3 here is CASSWGDRGHYTEAFF. CDR3 DNA: TGTGCCAGCAGTTGGGGGGACAGGGGGCATTACACTGAAGCTTTCTTT.

The chain employs TRBV6-6 and TRBJ1-2; D may be TRBD1 (6 bases). V was shortened by 5 bases and J by 4 bases, with 14 bases between the two germline ends. CDR3 length: 14 residues. CDR1 is MNHNY, CDR2 SVGAGI, per germline (reference sequence). The CDR3 protein is CASSDRGQPYGYTF. CDR3 sequence (DNA): TGTGCCAGCAGTGACCGTGGACAGCCCTATGGCTACACCTTC.

This clone was detected ten times or more. The rearrangement uses TRBV4-2 and TRBJ1-3; 8 bases agree with TRBD1. CDR3 size: 16 residues. Trimming removed 1 base from V and 4 bases from J; junction bases left unmatched: 6. CDR1 is LGHNA, CDR2 YNFKEQ, per germline. The CDR3, as DNA: TGTGCCAGCAGCCAAGGGACAGGGTTGGTGGGAAACACCATATATTTT. Residues: CASSQGTGLVGNTIYF.

This chain links TRBV5-1 with TRBJ2-7, with 14 bases that match TRBD2. The length of the CDR3 is 17 residues. V was pared by 0 bases and J by 1 base, with 3 bases of the junction left unmatched. The germline V gene has CDR1 SGHRS and CDR2 YFSETQ. The CDR3 sequence is CASSLGLAGGSSYEQYF. In DNA form, the CDR3 reads TGCGCCAGCAGCTTGGGACTAGCGGGAGGGTCGTCCTACGAGCAGTACTTC.

This clone appeared many times. The chain couples TRBV29-1 to TRBJ1-6; tentative D call: TRBD1 (6 bases). The CDR3 covers 13 residues. The V and J ends lost 6 bases and 8 bases respectively, with 14 bases between them. Germline values: CDR1 SQVTM, CDR2 ANQGSEA. CDR3 protein: CSVMDRRDSPLHF. CDR3 DNA sequence: TGCAGCGTCATGGACAGAAGGGATTCACCCCTCCACTTT.

The chain employs TRBV7-9 and TRBJ2-2; 10 bases are a match to TRBD1. V lost 5 bases to trimming and J lost 5 bases; unmatched junction nucleotides: 11. CDR1 and CDR2 from the germline V gene are SEHNR and FQNEAQ (reference sequence). This CDR3 is 17 amino acids long. The CDR3 nucleotides read TGTGCCAGCAGCGCCCCGGGACAGGGGTTGGGGACCGGGGAGCTGTTTTTT. It translates to CASSAPGQGLGTGELFF.

V and J are TRBV19 and TRBJ2-2; D perhaps matches TRBD1 (6 bases). V lost 8 bases and J 3 bases, leaving 13 bases between the germline ends. Germline loops: CDR1 LNHDA, CDR2 SQIVND (reference sequence). The CDR3 contains 14 residues. The CDR3 loop is CASAIYRDTGELFF. Here the CDR3 DNA reads TGTGCCAGTGCCATTTACAGGGACACCGGGGAGCTGTTTTTT.

This clone occurred a few times. The rearrangement joins TRBV4-1 to TRBJ2-5; 15 bases match TRBD2. The J segment lost 8 bases and the V segment lost 2 bases, leaving 3 bases of the junction unmatched. The germline V gene encodes CDR1 MGHRA and CDR2 YSYEKL. This CDR3 is built from 15 residues. CDR3 residues: CASSQPGLAGGTQYF. CDR3 nucleotides: TGCGCCAGCAGCCAACCGGGACTAGCGGGAGGTACCCAGTACTTC.

Notes on this clone: With a much larger clone just one base away, this may be a read error. J is TRBJ2-5 and V is TRBV4-1, with 12 bases fitting TRBD2. V was pared by 1 base and J by 4 bases, with 4 bases of the junction left unmatched. The length of the CDR3 is 16 residues. Germline V gene sequence: CDR1 MGHRA, CDR2 YSYEKL. CDR3 sequence (DNA): TGCGCCAGCAGCCAAGGGCTAGCGGGAGGGCTAGAGACCCAGTACTTC. Its protein product is CASSQGLAGGLETQYF.

A few counts support this clone. The CDR3 reads CASSGGSGIAETQYF. CDR3 nucleotides: TGTGCCAGCTCGGGAGGTTCCGGGATCGCGGAGACCCAGTACTTC. The chain is built from TRBV18 and TRBJ2-5; D is possibly TRBD2 (6 bases). There are 15 residues in the CDR3. In germline, CDR1 is KGHSH, CDR2 LQKENI. V lost 6 bases and J lost 5, with 19 bases in between.

The chain is built from TRBV28 and TRBJ2-7, with D possibly matching TRBD1 (6 bases). The CDR3 loop spans 13 amino acids. Germline V gene data show CDR1 as MDHEN and CDR2 as SYDVKM. Trimming cost V 6 bases and J 2 bases, with 11 bases left between them. The CDR3, as DNA: TGTGCCAGCAGAACAACAGGGACCTACGAGCAGTACTTC. Translation: CASRTTGTYEQYF.

CDR3 nucleotide sequence: TGCGCCAGCAGCTTGGGCGGAGCTAGCGGATCCTACGAGCAGTACTTC. It specifies CASSLGGASGSYEQYF. The chain combines TRBV5-1 with TRBJ2-7; 7 bases fit TRBD2. Trimming cost V 0 bases and J 1 base; bases outside gene matches: 7. CDR1 is SGHRS, CDR2 YFSETQ, per germline. The CDR3 covers 16 residues.

The chain has TRBV19 and TRBJ2-5; maybe TRBD2 (7 bases). The CDR3 covers 14 residues. The germline V gene encodes CDR1 LNHDA and CDR2 SQIVND (reference sequence). V shed 3 bases and J shed 5 bases, with 13 bases lying between them. The CDR3 protein is CASSIGGAAETQYF. The DNA for the CDR3 is TGTGCCAGTAGTATTGGGGGGGCCGCGGAGACCCAGTACTTC.

The chain carries TRBV24-1 and TRBJ2-1; D is unclear. V shed 7 bases and J shed 6 bases, with 9 bases lying between them. This CDR3 has 12 amino acids. Per the germline V gene, CDR1 is KGHDR and CDR2 is SFDVKD. CDR3 bases: TGTGCCACCAGCCTAGGTCCCAATGAGCAGTTCTTC. Encoded protein: CATSLGPNEQFF.

J is TRBJ2-7 and V is TRBV6-4; TRBD2 matches 8 bases. Unmatched junction bases numbered 8, after V lost 2 bases and J lost 2 bases. CDR1 and CDR2 (germline): MRHNA, SNTAGT. This CDR3 region has 16 residues. This chain's CDR3 is CASSDPTGLATYEQYF. DNA for the CDR3: TGTGCCAGCAGTGACCCCACTGGACTAGCTACCTACGAGCAGTACTTC.

This clone was counted once. The chain uses TRBV10-3 and TRBJ1-1; 7 bases line up with TRBD1. Germline CDR1 and CDR2: ENHRY and SYGVKD. The length of the CDR3 is 13 residues. The trim removed 9 bases at V and 0 bases at J, leaving 4 bases unmatched. CDR3 sequence reads: CAIGDSLNTEAFF. The CDR3 DNA sequence: TGTGCCATAGGGGACAGTCTGAACACTGAAGCTTTCTTT.

The rearrangement joins TRBV11-2 to TRBJ1-4; no definite D call. Germline-derived CDR1 and CDR2 are SGHAT and FQNNGV. V was clipped by 7 bases and J by 8 bases, with 23 bases between them. The CDR3 loop spans 16 amino acids. The CDR3: CASTRKRSEAWEKLFF. The DNA for the CDR3 is TGTGCCAGCACCCGAAAGCGGTCGGAGGCTTGGGAAAAACTGTTTTTT.

The rearrangement links TRBV5-4 to TRBJ2-3, with 9 bases matching TRBD2. The germline V gene has CDR1 SGHNT and CDR2 YYREEE (reference sequence). The CDR3 is 14 amino acids. V gave up 7 bases and J gave up 5 bases; unmatched junction bases: 8. The CDR3 DNA is TGTGCCAGCCAGAAGCGGGAGGACGGAGATACGCAGTATTTT. Translated, it gives CASQKREDGDTQYF.

The J gene is TRBJ2-1, the V gene TRBV5-1, with TRBD2 identical over 10 bases. Trimming at V came to 1 base and at J to 6 bases, leaving 4 bases not matched to a gene. The CDR3 is 15 residues long. The germline V gene has CDR1 SGHRS and CDR2 YFSETQ. CDR3 region: CASSLPAGGGNEQFF. The CDR3, as DNA: TGCGCCAGCAGCTTGCCAGCGGGAGGGGGCAATGAGCAGTTCTTC.

This chain connects TRBV29-1 to TRBJ1-2, with 8 bases that match TRBD1. J was trimmed by 2 bases and V by 7 bases; bases with no gene match: 6. Germline lookup yields CDR1 SQVTM and CDR2 ANQGSEA. The CDR3 runs to 13 residues. CDR3 DNA sequence: TGCAGCGCCCTGACAGGGGAAAACTATGGCTACACCTTC. As protein: CSALTGENYGYTF.

The V call is TRBV6-6, the J call TRBJ1-6; 8 bases line up with TRBD1. Germline CDR1 MNHNY, CDR2 SVGAGI (reference sequence). V was pared by 5 bases and J by 0 bases, with 12 bases of the junction left unmatched. The CDR3 runs 19 residues. The CDR3 region is CASSPWTGRPRSYNSPLHF. DNA of the CDR3: TGTGCCAGCAGTCCCTGGACAGGGAGGCCCCGCTCCTATAATTCACCCCTCCACTTT.

V and J are TRBV2 and TRBJ2-7, with 9 bases fitting TRBD1. CDR1 and CDR2 (germline): SNHLY, FYNNEI. The CDR3 runs 16 residues. The V gene end was trimmed by 6 bases and the J gene end by 4 bases; junction bases not matched to a gene: 13. The chain's CDR3 is CASRERWGQGSYEQYF. The CDR3 region has the DNA TGTGCCAGCAGGGAAAGATGGGGACAGGGCTCTTACGAGCAGTACTTC.

The chain uses TRBV6-6 and TRBJ1-2; 11 bases map to TRBD1. The germline V gene has CDR1 MNHNY and CDR2 SVGAGI (reference sequence). CDR3 length equals 13 residues. Germline trimming cut 6 bases from V and 8 bases from J; bases unmatched to any gene: 5. Here the CDR3 reads CASSRDRGYGYTF. As DNA, the CDR3 is TGTGCCAGCAGCCGGGACAGGGGGTACGGCTACACCTTC.